The rows below give T cell receptor beta chains drawn from one sample of a study of CXCR3-negative and CXCR3-positive naive CD8 T cells. TCRdb re-analyzed the 5' RACE reads; it lists each CDR3 protein once, without DNA. In total, the table holds around 60,000 distinct CDR3 sequences. The sample comprised naive CXCR3+ CD8+ T cells from blood. The receptor source for this set is a human donor in good health. Some clones in this sample may be carry-over from other donors' samples. CDR3s include the opening cysteine and the closing phenylalanine or tryptophan.

CDR3 length	V gene	J gene	CDR3 protein
15	TRBV12-3/TRBV12-4	TRBJ2-5	CASSLVLRDQETQYF
13	TRBV9	TRBJ1-2	CASGTADNYGYTF
16	TRBV19	TRBJ2-3	CASSILLAGLTDTQYF
18	TRBV4-2	TRBJ1-5	CASSQGSLQNLFNQPQHF
15	TRBV7-9	TRBJ2-7	CASSLVGGYPYEQYF
14	TRBV6-2/TRBV6-3	TRBJ2-7	CASNNPSGGYEQYF
13	TRBV7-6	TRBJ1-1	CASSPVGGTEAFF
16	TRBV18	TRBJ1-1	CASSPTQGQMGTEALF
15	TRBV4-3	TRBJ1-1	CASSQDAGGDTEAFF
12	TRBV29-1	TRBJ2-7	CSVLTETYEQYF
13	TRBV29-1	TRBJ1-2	CSVTKRESHGYTF
16	TRBV6-5	TRBJ1-1	CASIPGSGYMNTEAFF
14	TRBV12-3/TRBV12-4	TRBJ1-5	CASSADRGDQPQHF
13	TRBV5-5	TRBJ2-7	CASSPPGVNEQYF
13	TRBV27	TRBJ2-7	CASTEQGSYEQYF
14	TRBV28	TRBJ2-7	CASSYSGFSYEQYF
15	TRBV11-2	TRBJ1-6	CASSGTGTGTSPLHF
15	TRBV4-2	TRBJ1-1	CASSQNSGQNTEAFF
16	TRBV6-5	TRBJ2-3	CASSLVGGSSTDTQYF
16	TRBV18	TRBJ2-7	CASSPSRDRGAGMQYF
12	TRBV28	TRBJ2-2	CASSYRLGELFF
11	TRBV20-1	TRBJ2-7	CSARDGYEQYF
14	TRBV7-2	TRBJ2-1	CASSLTSGGYEQFF
15	TRBV4-3	TRBJ2-7	CASSQDGGRAYEQYF
14	TRBV2	TRBJ2-7	CASRPRGRADEQYF
15	TRBV7-9	TRBJ2-7	CASSFLPSSPYEQYF
14	TRBV20-1	TRBJ2-5	CSASVLGAGETQYF
14	TRBV6-5	TRBJ2-1	CASSYRVPYNEQFF
12	TRBV20-1	TRBJ1-1	CSARDKVTEAFF
15	TRBV10-3	TRBJ1-3	CAISEGQISGNTIYF
17	TRBV7-6	TRBJ2-7	CASSVLPSGGTHYEQYF
15	TRBV12-3/TRBV12-4	TRBJ1-1	CASSFLWGMNTEAFF
15	TRBV12-3/TRBV12-4	TRBJ1-1	CASSLTHTKNTEAFF
14	TRBV10-3	TRBJ2-3	CATRGGLGTDTQYF
13	TRBV28	TRBJ1-5	CASSFGNNQPQHF
15	TRBV6-2/TRBV6-3	TRBJ2-7	CASSYNPGFGYEQYF
11	TRBV5-6	TRBJ1-2	CASSGNKEGTF
14	TRBV7-6	TRBJ2-2	CASSLAAPSGELFF
12	TRBV19	TRBJ2-3	CASSIGGDTQYF
17	TRBV9	TRBJ1-2	CASSVGSGLLNNYGYTF
15	TRBV4-3	TRBJ1-2	CASSQDEAVSDGYTF
17	TRBV7-2	TRBJ2-1	CASSSGSIGTDYNEQFF
18	TRBV10-3	TRBJ2-3	CASKQGDFATQRVHTQYF
15	TRBV10-3	TRBJ2-3	CAISESGGALDTQYF
12	TRBV5-6	TRBJ2-5	CASTGPEGTQYF
14	TRBV19	TRBJ2-7	CASSITTGSYEQYF
14	TRBV3-1	TRBJ2-5	CASSQERLQETQYF
14	TRBV5-1	TRBJ2-7	CASGQTGGSHEQYF
15	TRBV6-5	TRBJ1-1	CASSNDPLMNTEAFF
14	TRBV6-6	TRBJ1-6	CASRQDDYNSPLHF
16	TRBV12-3/TRBV12-4	TRBJ2-1	CASSLVGDSSYNEQFF
15	TRBV19	TRBJ1-3	CANNLPGSPGNTIYF
15	TRBV14	TRBJ1-1	CASSQDGSYIAEAFF
13	TRBV7-9	TRBJ2-1	CASSLEEDYEQFF
15	TRBV7-2	TRBJ2-2	CASSQRDKSTGELFF
15	TRBV7-6	TRBJ1-6	CASSPLEGVDSPLHF
13	TRBV29-1	TRBJ2-7	CSVPKDSSYEQYF
12	TRBV6-4	TRBJ2-7	CASSRQGQEQYF